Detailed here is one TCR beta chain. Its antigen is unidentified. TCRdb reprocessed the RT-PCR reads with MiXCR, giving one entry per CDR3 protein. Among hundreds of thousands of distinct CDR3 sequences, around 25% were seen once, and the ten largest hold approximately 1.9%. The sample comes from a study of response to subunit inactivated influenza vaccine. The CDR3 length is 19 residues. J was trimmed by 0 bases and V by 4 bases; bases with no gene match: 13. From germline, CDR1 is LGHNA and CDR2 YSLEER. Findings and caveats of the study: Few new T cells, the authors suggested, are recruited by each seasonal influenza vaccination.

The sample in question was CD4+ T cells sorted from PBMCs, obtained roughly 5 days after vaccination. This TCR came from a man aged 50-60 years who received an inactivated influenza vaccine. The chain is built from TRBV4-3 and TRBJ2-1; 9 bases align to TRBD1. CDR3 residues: CASSLRDREKLSSYNEQFF. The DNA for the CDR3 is TGCGCCAGCAGCCTCCGGGACAGGGAGAAACTGAGCTCCTACAATGAGCAGTTCTTC.